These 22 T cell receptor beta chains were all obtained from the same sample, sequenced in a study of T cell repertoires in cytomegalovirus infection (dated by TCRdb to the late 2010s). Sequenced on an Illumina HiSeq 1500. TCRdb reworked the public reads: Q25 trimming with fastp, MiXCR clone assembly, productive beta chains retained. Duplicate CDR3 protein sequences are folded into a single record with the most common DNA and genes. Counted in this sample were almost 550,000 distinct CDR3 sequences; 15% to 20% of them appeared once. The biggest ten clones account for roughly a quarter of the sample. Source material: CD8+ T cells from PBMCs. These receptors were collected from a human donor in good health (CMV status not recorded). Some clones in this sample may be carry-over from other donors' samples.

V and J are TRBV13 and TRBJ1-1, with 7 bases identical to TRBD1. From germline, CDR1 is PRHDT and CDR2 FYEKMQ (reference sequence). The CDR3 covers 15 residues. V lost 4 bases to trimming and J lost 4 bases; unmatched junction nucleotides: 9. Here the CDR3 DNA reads TGTGCCAGCAGCTCCGGGGACAGAAGAGGCACTGAAGCTTTCTTT. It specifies CASSSGDRRGTEAFF.

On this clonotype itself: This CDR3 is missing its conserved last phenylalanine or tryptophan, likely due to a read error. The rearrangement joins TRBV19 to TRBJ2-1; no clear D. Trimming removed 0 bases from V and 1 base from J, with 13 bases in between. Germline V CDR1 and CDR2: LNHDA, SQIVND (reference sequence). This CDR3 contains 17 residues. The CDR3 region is CASSIDQRFKSYNEQFL. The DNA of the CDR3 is TGTGCCAGTAGTATAGATCAACGGTTTAAATCCTACAATGAGCAGTTCTTA.

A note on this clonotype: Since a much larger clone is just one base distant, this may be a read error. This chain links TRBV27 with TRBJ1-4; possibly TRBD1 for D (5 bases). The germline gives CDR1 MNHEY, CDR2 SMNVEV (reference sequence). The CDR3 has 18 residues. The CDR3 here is CTSSPWDSIGATAKKLFF. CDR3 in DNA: TGTACCAGCAGTCCCTGGGACTCCATTGGAGCAACCGCCAAAAAACTGTTTTTT.

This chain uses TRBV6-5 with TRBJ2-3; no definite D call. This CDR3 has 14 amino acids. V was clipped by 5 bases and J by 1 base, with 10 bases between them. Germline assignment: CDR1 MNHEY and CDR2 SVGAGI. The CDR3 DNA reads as TGTGCCAGCAGTGTCTTGGCGGGCACAGATACGCAGTATTTT. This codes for CASSVLAGTDTQYF.

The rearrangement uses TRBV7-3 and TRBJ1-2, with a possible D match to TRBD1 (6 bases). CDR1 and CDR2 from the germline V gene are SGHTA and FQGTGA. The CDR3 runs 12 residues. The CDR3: CATEGGNYGYTF. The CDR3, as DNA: TGTGCTACAGAGGGGGGTAACTATGGCTACACCTTC. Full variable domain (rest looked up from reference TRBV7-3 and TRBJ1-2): GAGVSQTPSNKVTEKGKYVELRCDPISGHTALYWYRQSLGQGPEFLIYFQGTGAADDSGLPNDRFFAVRPEGSVSTLKIQRTERGDSAVYLCATEGGNYGYTFGSGTRLTVV.

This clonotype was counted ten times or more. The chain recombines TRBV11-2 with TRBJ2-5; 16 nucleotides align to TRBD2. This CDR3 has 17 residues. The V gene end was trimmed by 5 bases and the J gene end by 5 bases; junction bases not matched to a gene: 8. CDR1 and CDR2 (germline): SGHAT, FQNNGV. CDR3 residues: CASSRGLAGGRGETQYF. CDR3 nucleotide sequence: TGTGCCAGCAGCAGGGGACTAGCGGGAGGGAGGGGGGAGACCCAGTACTTC.

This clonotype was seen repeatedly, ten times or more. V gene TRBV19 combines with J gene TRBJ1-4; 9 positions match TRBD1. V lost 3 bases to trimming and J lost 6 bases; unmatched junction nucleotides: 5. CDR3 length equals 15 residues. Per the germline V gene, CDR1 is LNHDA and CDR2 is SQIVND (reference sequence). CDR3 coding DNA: TGTGCCAGTAGTATCTCCGGGACAGGGTATGAAAAACTGTTTTTT. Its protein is CASSISGTGYEKLFF.

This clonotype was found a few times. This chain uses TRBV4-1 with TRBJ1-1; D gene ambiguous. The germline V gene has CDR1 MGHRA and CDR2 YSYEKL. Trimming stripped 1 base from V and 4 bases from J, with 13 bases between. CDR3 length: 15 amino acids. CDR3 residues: CASSQGAQVGTEAFF. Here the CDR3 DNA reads TGCGCCAGCAGCCAAGGGGCCCAGGTAGGCACTGAAGCTTTCTTT.

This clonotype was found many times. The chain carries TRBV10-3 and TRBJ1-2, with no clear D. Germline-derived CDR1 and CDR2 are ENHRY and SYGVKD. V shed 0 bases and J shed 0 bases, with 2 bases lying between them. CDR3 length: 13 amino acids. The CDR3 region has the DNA TGTGCCATCAGTGAGTCTGCTAACTATGGCTACACCTTC. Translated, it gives CAISESANYGYTF.

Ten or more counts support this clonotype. DNA for the CDR3: TGTGCCAGCAGTTCCCCCGGAGCTAACTATGGCTACACCTTC. Encoded protein: CASSSPGANYGYTF. V usage is TRBV28 and J usage is TRBJ1-2; no reliable D call. This CDR3 contains 14 residues. V was trimmed by 4 bases and J by 0 bases, leaving 9 bases between them. The germline CDR1 and CDR2 sequences are MDHEN and SYDVKM.

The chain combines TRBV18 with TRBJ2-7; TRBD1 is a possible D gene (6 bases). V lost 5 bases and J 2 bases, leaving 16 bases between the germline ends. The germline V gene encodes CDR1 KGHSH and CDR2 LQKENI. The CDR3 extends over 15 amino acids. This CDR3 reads CASSTRDRLTYEQYF. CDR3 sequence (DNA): TGTGCCAGCTCAACCAGAGACAGGCTAACCTACGAGCAGTACTTC.

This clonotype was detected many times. CDR3 DNA sequence: TGTGCCAGCAGCTTCCAGGGGGCTTACAATGAGCAGTTCTTC. Translated, it gives CASSFQGAYNEQFF. The chain combines TRBV7-9 with TRBJ2-1; 8 nucleotides agree with TRBD1. Germline V gene data show CDR1 as SEHNR and CDR2 as FQNEAQ (reference sequence). V lost 3 bases, J lost 4 bases, and 2 bases stayed unmatched. This CDR3 contains 14 residues.

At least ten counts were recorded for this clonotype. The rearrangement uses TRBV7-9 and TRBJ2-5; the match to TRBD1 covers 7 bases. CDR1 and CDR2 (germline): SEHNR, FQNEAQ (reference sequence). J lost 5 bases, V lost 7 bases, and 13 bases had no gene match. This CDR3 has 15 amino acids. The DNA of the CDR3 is TGTGCCAGCAAGGGGGCGGACAGCTTAGTGGAGACCCAGTACTTC. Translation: CASKGADSLVETQYF. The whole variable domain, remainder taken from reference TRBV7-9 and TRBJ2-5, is DTGVSQNPRHKITKRGQNVTFRCDPISEHNRLYWYRQTLGQGPEFLTYFQNEAQLEKSRLLSDRFSAERPKGSFSTLEIQRTEQGDSAMYLCASKGADSLVETQYFGPGTRLLVL.

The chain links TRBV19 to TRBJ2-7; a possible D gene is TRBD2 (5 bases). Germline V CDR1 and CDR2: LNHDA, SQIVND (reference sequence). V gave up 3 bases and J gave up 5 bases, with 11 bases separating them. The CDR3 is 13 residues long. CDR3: CASSILSGNEQYF. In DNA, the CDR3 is TGTGCCAGTAGTATTTTGTCGGGAAACGAGCAGTACTTC.

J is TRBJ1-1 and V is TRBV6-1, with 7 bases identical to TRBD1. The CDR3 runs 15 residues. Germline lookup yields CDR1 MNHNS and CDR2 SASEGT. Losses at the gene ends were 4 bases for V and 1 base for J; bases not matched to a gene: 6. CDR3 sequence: CASSGRTGPNTEAFF. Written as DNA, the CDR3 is TGTGCCAGCAGTGGTCGGACAGGACCGAACACTGAAGCTTTCTTT.

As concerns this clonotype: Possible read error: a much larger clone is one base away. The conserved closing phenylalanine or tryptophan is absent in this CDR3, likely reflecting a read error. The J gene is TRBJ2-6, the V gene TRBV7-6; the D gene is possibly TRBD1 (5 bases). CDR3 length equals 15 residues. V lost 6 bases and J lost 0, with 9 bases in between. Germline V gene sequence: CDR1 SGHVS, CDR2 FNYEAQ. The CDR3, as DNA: TGTGCCAGCAGACTGACAGACTCTGGGGCCAACGTCCTGACTTTA. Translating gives CASRLTDSGANVLTL.

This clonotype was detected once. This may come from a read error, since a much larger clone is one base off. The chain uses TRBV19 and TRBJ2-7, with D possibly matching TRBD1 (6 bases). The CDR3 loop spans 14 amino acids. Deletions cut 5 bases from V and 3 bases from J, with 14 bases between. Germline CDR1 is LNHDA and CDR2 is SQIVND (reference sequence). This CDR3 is CASSYALGGYEQYF. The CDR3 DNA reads TGTGCCAGTAGTTACGCTCTAGGGGGCTACGAGCAGTACTTC.

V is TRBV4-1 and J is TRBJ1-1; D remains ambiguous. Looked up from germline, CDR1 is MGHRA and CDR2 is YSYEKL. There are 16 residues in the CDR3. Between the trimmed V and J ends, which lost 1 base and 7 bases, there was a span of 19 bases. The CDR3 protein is CASSQARRKGVGEAFF. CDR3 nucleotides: TGCGCCAGCAGCCAAGCCCGGAGAAAGGGTGTGGGTGAAGCTTTCTTT.

This chain's CDR3 is CASSPRTGVWETQYF. The CDR3 nucleotides are TGTGCCAGCAGTCCTCGGACAGGAGTATGGGAGACCCAGTACTTC. The V call is TRBV27, the J call TRBJ2-5; 7 positions match TRBD1. CDR3 length: 15 residues. Germline V gene data show CDR1 as MNHEY and CDR2 as SMNVEV (reference sequence). Unmatched junction bases numbered 11, after V lost 5 bases and J lost 5 bases.

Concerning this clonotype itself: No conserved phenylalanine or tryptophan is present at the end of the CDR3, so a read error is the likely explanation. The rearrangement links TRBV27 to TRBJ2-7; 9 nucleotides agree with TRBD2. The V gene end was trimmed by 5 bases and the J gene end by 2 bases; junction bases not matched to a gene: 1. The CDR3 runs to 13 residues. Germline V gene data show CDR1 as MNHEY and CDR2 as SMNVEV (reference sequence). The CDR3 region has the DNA TGTGCCAGCAGTATAGCGGGAGCCTACGAGCAGTACTTA. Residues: CASSIAGAYEQYL.

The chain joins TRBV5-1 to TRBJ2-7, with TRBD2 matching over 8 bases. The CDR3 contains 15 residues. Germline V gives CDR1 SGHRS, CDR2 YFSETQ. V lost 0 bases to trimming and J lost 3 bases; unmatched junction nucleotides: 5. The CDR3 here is CASSLAGGGHYEQYF. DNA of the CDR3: TGCGCCAGCAGCTTGGCGGGCGGGGGGCACTACGAGCAGTACTTC.

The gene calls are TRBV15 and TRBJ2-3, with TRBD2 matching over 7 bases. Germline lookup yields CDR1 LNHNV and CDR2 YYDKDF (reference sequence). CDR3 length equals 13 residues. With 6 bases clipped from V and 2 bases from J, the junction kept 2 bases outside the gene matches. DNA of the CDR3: TGTGCCACCAGGGCGGGAGTCACAGATACGCAGTATTTT. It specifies CATRAGVTDTQYF. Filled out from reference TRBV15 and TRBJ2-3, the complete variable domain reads DAMVIQNPRYQVTQFGKPVTLSCSQTLNHNVMYWYQQKSSQAPKLLFHYYDKDFNNEADTPDNFQSRRPNTSFCFLDIRSPGLGDTAMYLCATRAGVTDTQYFGPGTRLTVL.